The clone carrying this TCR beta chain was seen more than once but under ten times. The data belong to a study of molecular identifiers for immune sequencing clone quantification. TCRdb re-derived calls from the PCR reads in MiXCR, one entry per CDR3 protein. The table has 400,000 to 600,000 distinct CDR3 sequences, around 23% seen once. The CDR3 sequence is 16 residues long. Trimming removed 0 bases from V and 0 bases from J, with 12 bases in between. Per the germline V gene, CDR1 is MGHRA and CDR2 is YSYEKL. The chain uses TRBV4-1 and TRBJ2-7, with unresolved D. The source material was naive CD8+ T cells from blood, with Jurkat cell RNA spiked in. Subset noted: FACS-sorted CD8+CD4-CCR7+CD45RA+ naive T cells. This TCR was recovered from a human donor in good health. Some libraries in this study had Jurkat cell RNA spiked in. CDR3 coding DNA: TGCGCCAGCAGCCAAGAATGGAAACTGAGCTCCTACGAGCAGTACTTC. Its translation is CASSQEWKLSSYEQYF.